The sample holds many counts of the clone carrying this TCR beta chain. No antigen is known for it. The library was built from roughly 400 ng RNA with molecular barcoded adaptors for alpha/delta and beta/gamma chains. TCRdb re-derived calls from the reads in MiXCR, one entry per CDR3 protein. Of over 90,000 distinct CDR3 sequences listed, around a fifth are singletons. Trimming took off 5 bases at V and 6 bases at J, with 14 bases between the two ends. The CDR3 runs to 13 residues. Germline V gene lookup returns CDR1 DFQATT and CDR2 SNEGSKA (reference sequence). This entry comes from a study of read filtering for tumor transcriptome and immune sequencing. The study, taken as a whole, reports: Sorted CD138-negative bone marrow cells were not purified T cells. RNA-seq captured clonotypes less deeply and reliably than IR-seq. Around 85% of IR-seq clonotypes had one read, totaling around 4% of reads; RNA-seq: 74.6% and 44.6%.

The sequence was obtained from a donor aged 40 or older with multiple myeloma. The sample taken for sequencing was a population of CD138-negative cells sorted from bone marrow. V is TRBV20-1 and J is TRBJ1-5; TRBD1 might be the D (6 bases). This chain's CDR3 is CSAPEGGAQPQHF. CDR3 bases: TGCAGTGCTCCTGAGGGGGGAGCTCAGCCCCAGCATTTT.